Listed here are 28 T cell receptor beta chains from one sample, sequenced in a study of blood T cell repertoires in COVID-19. TCRdb's copy holds only in-frame clones and misses some; the assay was immunoSEQ multiplex PCR. The sample gives a few hundred thousand clones, 70% to 90% of which show up once; 3% to 4% is in the top ten. Sample: PBMCs or T cells enriched from blood (not recorded which). Source of these receptors: a woman in her forties with acute COVID-19.

This chain links TRBV7-6 with TRBJ2-1; D perhaps matches TRBD2 (5 bases). This CDR3 region has 15 residues. Deletions cut 1 base from V and 2 bases from J, with 9 bases between. Germline assignment: CDR1 SGHVS and CDR2 FNYEAQ. The CDR3 loop is CASSLVHGAYNEQFF. The CDR3 region has the DNA TGTGCCAGCAGCTTAGTGCACGGGGCCTACAATGAGCAGTTCTTC.

Notes on this clone: Germline and junction disagree at one end, which may indicate a read error. The V gene is TRBV10-3, the J gene TRBJ2-1; D remains ambiguous. This CDR3 spans 12 amino acids. Germline V lookup: CDR1 ENHRY, CDR2 SYGVKD. CDR3 loop: CAISDRSDEEFF. CDR3 DNA: TGTGCCATCAGTGATCGGAGTGATGAGGAGTTCTTC.

The gene calls are TRBV7-3 and TRBJ2-3; 11 nucleotides agree with TRBD1. After removal of 5 bases from V and 3 bases from J, the junction contained 7 bases not matched to a gene. Germline CDR1 reads SGHTA; CDR2 reads FQGTGA. This CDR3 comprises 16 residues. CDR3 amino acids: CASSPAGTGGTDTQYF. Here the CDR3 DNA reads TGTGCCAGCAGCCCAGCCGGGACAGGGGGAACAGATACGCAGTATTTT.

As regards this clone: This sequence may be a read error, since a much larger clone differs from it by one base. The rearrangement uses TRBV27 and TRBJ2-1, with a tentative D call TRBD1 (5 bases). Deletions cut 5 bases from V and 6 bases from J, with 5 bases between. The CDR3 is made up of 11 amino acids. Germline CDR1 and CDR2: MNHEY and SMNVEV (reference sequence). The CDR3 loop reads CASSQGNEQFF. In nucleotides, the CDR3 is TGTGCCAGCAGTCAGGGCAATGAGCAGTTCTTC.

This chain joins TRBV2 and TRBJ2-1; 9 bases are shared with TRBD2. The CDR3 has 13 residues. Germline values: CDR1 SNHLY, CDR2 FYNNEI. With 6 bases clipped from V and 9 bases from J, the junction kept 6 bases outside the gene matches. CDR3 sequence (DNA): TGTGCCAGCAGGGACTTAGCGGGAGTTGAGCAGTTCTTC. It codes for CASRDLAGVEQFF.

This clone was detected a few times. This chain links TRBV19 with TRBJ1-1; TRBD1 might be the D (6 bases). Trimming took 5 bases from V and 1 from J, leaving 11 bases between them. The CDR3 loop spans 14 amino acids. CDR1 is LNHDA and CDR2 is SQIVND in the germline V gene (reference sequence). The chain's CDR3 is CASSARDKNTEAFF. The CDR3 coding sequence is TGTGCCAGTAGTGCCCGGGACAAGAACACTGAAGCTTTCTTT.

The chain recombines TRBV11-1 with TRBJ2-3; weak D call: TRBD1 (5 bases). Trimming shortened V by 7 bases and J by 0 bases, and 17 bases separated the two germline ends. Germline CDR1 is SGHAT and CDR2 is FQDESV (reference sequence). The CDR3 has 16 residues. CDR3 nucleotide sequence: TGTGCCAGCAACCCGGGTAGGGGTACTAGCACAGATACGCAGTATTTT. It yields the protein CASNPGRGTSTDTQYF.

The chain joins TRBV6-2 or TRBV6-3 to TRBJ1-1; D possibly corresponds to TRBD1 (5 bases). The germline gives CDR1 MNHEY, CDR2 SVGEGT. The V and J ends lost 2 bases and 1 base respectively, with 8 bases between them. CDR3 length: 14 amino acids. CDR3 region: CASSYLQANTEAFF. CDR3 coding DNA: TGTGCCAGCAGTTACCTACAGGCGAACACTGAAGCTTTCTTT.

This chain uses TRBV28 with TRBJ2-1; 9 bases fit TRBD2. Unmatched junction bases numbered 8, after V lost 6 bases and J lost 11 bases. Germline loops: CDR1 MDHEN, CDR2 SYDVKM. The CDR3 sequence is 13 residues long. The DNA of the CDR3 is TGTGCCAGCAGACCAGTAGCGGGAGCTAAGCAGTTCTTC. It specifies CASRPVAGAKQFF. Full variable domain (missing parts from reference TRBV28 and TRBJ2-1): DVKVTQSSRYLVKRTGEKVFLECVQDMDHENMFWYRQDPGLGLRLIYFSYDVKMKEKGDIPEGYSVSREKKERFSLILESASTNQTSMYLCASRPVAGAKQFFGPGTRLTVL.

V usage is TRBV7-3 and J usage is TRBJ2-1; 11 bases line up with TRBD2. In germline, CDR1 is SGHTA, CDR2 FQGTGA. Trimming cost V 5 bases and J 4 bases; bases outside gene matches: 4. There are 15 residues in the CDR3. CDR3 DNA: TGTGCCAGCAGCCCCGGACTAGCGGGTTACAATGAGCAGTTCTTC. This gives the protein CASSPGLAGYNEQFF.

This clone appeared a single time. This sequence joins TRBV14 and TRBJ1-2, with a possible D match to TRBD1 (5 bases). The CDR3 length is 13 residues. CDR1 and CDR2 from the germline V gene are SGHDN and FVKESK. The V gene lost 5 bases and the J gene lost 9 bases, with 16 bases spanning the gap. CDR3 bases: TGTGCCAGCAGCTACAACGAGGCGGGACGCTACACCTTC. Protein sequence: CASSYNEAGRYTF.

This clone occurred once. The chain combines TRBV19 with TRBJ2-7; 8 bases align to TRBD1. V shed 4 bases, J shed 4 bases, and the junction held 15 bases outside the gene matches. The CDR3 covers 17 residues. CDR1 and CDR2 (germline): LNHDA, SQIVND (reference sequence). CDR3 nucleotide sequence: TGTGCCAGTAGTACACCTCAGGGAACAGGGGGTCGGTACGAGCAGTACTTC. Protein sequence: CASSTPQGTGGRYEQYF.

The V and J genes are TRBV9 and TRBJ2-7, with unresolved D. CDR1 is SGDLS, CDR2 YYNGEE, per germline. CDR3 size: 13 residues. With 0 bases removed from V and 2 bases from J, the gap between germline ends came to 6 bases. In DNA, the CDR3 is TGTGCCAGCAGCGTAGGGCCAACCTACGAGCAGTACTTC. This translates into CASSVGPTYEQYF.

The rearrangement uses TRBV7-2 and TRBJ2-7; D perhaps matches TRBD2 (5 bases). The CDR3 sequence is 14 residues long. Trimming shortened V by 5 bases and J by 3 bases, and 14 bases separated the two germline ends. Germline loops: CDR1 SGHTA, CDR2 FQGNSA. The CDR3 bases are TGTGCCAGCAGCCCACCCGGGGAACTCTACGAGCAGTACTTC. Translation gives CASSPPGELYEQYF.

The chain uses TRBV20-1 and TRBJ2-5; D tentatively fits TRBD1 or TRBD2 (6 bases each). This CDR3 comprises 13 residues. The V end lost 3 bases, the J end lost 5 bases, and 13 bases lay between the germline ends. Per germline, CDR1 DFQATT and CDR2 SNEGSKA (reference sequence). For the CDR3, the DNA is TGCAGTGCTAGTGAGGGGGGTCGCGAGACCCAGTACTTC. Its protein product is CSASEGGRETQYF.

This clone is a singleton in its sample. Other DNA variants within this sample encode the same CDR3. This rearrangement joins TRBV28 to TRBJ1-3; D remains unclear. The length of the CDR3 is 13 residues. Germline V CDR1 and CDR2: MDHEN, SYDVKM. Trimming pared 6 bases from V and 0 bases from J, leaving 6 bases between. Here the CDR3 DNA reads TGTGCCAGCAGCCTTCCCTCTGGAAACACCATATATTTT. As protein: CASSLPSGNTIYF.

The V call is TRBV6-2 or TRBV6-3, the J call TRBJ1-1, with 7 bases lining up with TRBD1. The V gene's germline CDR1 is MNHEY and CDR2 SVGEGT. Unmatched junction bases numbered 4, after V lost 6 bases and J lost 0 bases. The CDR3 covers 14 residues. This CDR3 is CASSSTGLNTEAFF. The DNA for the CDR3 is TGTGCCAGCAGCTCGACAGGGTTGAACACTGAAGCTTTCTTT.

The chain links TRBV7-8 to TRBJ1-1, with D perhaps matching TRBD1 (5 bases). Germline loops: CDR1 SGHVS, CDR2 FQNEAQ. The CDR3 is 16 residues long. Trimming left V 0 bases short and J 0 bases short, with 11 bases between. The CDR3 here is CASSLARAVLNTEAFF. CDR3 in DNA: TGTGCCAGCAGCTTAGCCAGGGCGGTCCTGAACACTGAAGCTTTCTTT.

The V and J genes are TRBV9 and TRBJ2-1; 7 positions agree with TRBD1. This CDR3 has 14 amino acids. Trimming removed 4 bases from V and 9 bases from J; junction bases left unmatched: 10. Germline lookup yields CDR1 SGDLS and CDR2 YYNGEE. CDR3 nucleotides: TGTGCCAGCAGCCCACGACAGGGTCCCAGTGAGCAGTTCTTC. Protein product: CASSPRQGPSEQFF.

The count of this clone is one. The rearrangement links TRBV5-1 to TRBJ2-1; 8 nucleotides match TRBD1. The CDR3 totals 15 residues. The germline CDR1 and CDR2 sequences are SGHRS and YFSETQ. Trimming removed 2 bases from V and 4 bases from J; junction bases left unmatched: 5. The CDR3 region has the DNA TGCGCCAGCAGCTTCACAGGGGGGATATACAATGAGCAGTTCTTC. Translation: CASSFTGGIYNEQFF.

This clone came up a few times. The chain uses TRBV7-8 and TRBJ2-7; weak D call: TRBD2 (5 bases). V was clipped by 7 bases and J by 6 bases, with 16 bases between them. Per germline, CDR1 SGHVS and CDR2 FQNEAQ. The CDR3 has 13 amino acids. CDR3 DNA sequence: TGTGCCAGCACACGAGGGTTGGGTCTCGAGCAGTACTTC. Translated: CASTRGLGLEQYF.

V is TRBV19 and J is TRBJ2-1, with TRBD2 identical over 8 bases. The ends lost 7 bases at V and 1 base at J; junction bases unmatched: 9. This CDR3 has 16 amino acids. The germline V gene has CDR1 LNHDA and CDR2 SQIVND (reference sequence). The CDR3 sequence is CASMGSGGRSYNEQFF. CDR3 sequence (DNA): TGTGCCAGTATGGGTTCTGGCGGGAGGTCCTACAATGAGCAGTTCTTC. The whole variable domain, remainder taken from reference TRBV19 and TRBJ2-1, is DGGITQSPKYLFRKEGQNVTLSCEQNLNHDAMYWYRQDPGQGLRLIYYSQIVNDFQKGDIAEGYSVSREKKESFPLTVTSAQKNPTAFYLCASMGSGGRSYNEQFFGPGTRLTVL.

The chain links TRBV6-5 to TRBJ1-2, with a tentative D call TRBD1 (6 bases). In germline, CDR1 is MNHEY, CDR2 SVGAGI. V was trimmed by 2 bases and J by 4 bases, leaving 14 bases between them. CDR3 size: 15 residues. The CDR3 is CASSYLQGLGYGYTF. Written as DNA, the CDR3 is TGTGCCAGCAGTTACCTACAGGGTTTGGGCTATGGCTACACCTTC.

The chain uses TRBV28 and TRBJ2-1; 9 bases are a match to TRBD2. The J segment lost 4 bases and the V segment lost 5 bases, leaving 6 bases of the junction unmatched. The CDR3 runs to 15 residues. The V gene's germline CDR1 is MDHEN and CDR2 SYDVKM. The chain's CDR3 is CASSPHSGGYNEQFF. CDR3 bases: TGTGCCAGCAGTCCTCATAGCGGGGGTTACAATGAGCAGTTCTTC.

This clone has just a few counts. The chain combines TRBV9 with TRBJ2-7; D gene unclear. V was trimmed by 4 bases and J by 1 base, leaving 12 bases between them. The germline V gene encodes CDR1 SGDLS and CDR2 YYNGEE. The CDR3 sequence is 14 residues long. CDR3 DNA sequence: TGTGCCAGCAGCCTGGGCGACAAATCCTACGAGCAGTACTTC. As protein: CASSLGDKSYEQYF. The entire variable domain, with the rest obtained from reference TRBV9 and TRBJ2-7, is as follows: DSGVTQTPKHLITATGQRVTLRCSPRSGDLSVYWYQQSLDQGLQFLIQYYNGEERAKGNILERFSAQQFPDLHSELNLSSLELGDSALYFCASSLGDKSYEQYFGPGTRLTVT.

The chain joins TRBV7-9 to TRBJ1-2; weak D call: TRBD1 (5 bases). V lost 3 bases, J lost 1 base, and 9 bases lay in between. The CDR3 extends over 14 amino acids. Germline CDR1 and CDR2: SEHNR and FQNEAQ (reference sequence). CDR3 amino acids: CASSFSTDNYGYTF. The CDR3 region has the DNA TGTGCCAGCAGCTTCTCGACAGATAACTATGGCTACACCTTC.

The chain uses TRBV23-1 and TRBJ1-5; 7 nucleotides agree with TRBD1. TRBV23-1 is an ORF, and what it does is uncertain. The CDR3 totals 15 residues. V trimming: 3 bases; J trimming: 4 bases; junction bases outside the gene matches: 6. In DNA form, the CDR3 reads TGCGCCAGCAGTCACCAGGGGGTTTGGAATCAGCCCCAGCATTTT. Amino acids: CASSHQGVWNQPQHF.

V and J are TRBV7-3 and TRBJ1-1, with 10 bases fitting TRBD1. Germline CDR1 and CDR2: SGHTA and FQGTGA. The CDR3 is made up of 14 amino acids. V shed 5 bases, J shed 8 bases, and the junction held 8 bases outside the gene matches. CDR3 coding DNA: TGTGCCAGCAGCCAGACTCCGGGACAGGGGGAAGCTTTCTTT. This sequence encodes CASSQTPGQGEAFF.